These T cell receptor beta chains were read from a single sample in a study of cytomegalovirus exposure and HLA in healthy donors. Repertoires were generated with immunoSEQ multiplex PCR, while TCRdb's copy carries only in-frame clones and drops some. The table records roughly 120,000 clones, approximately 82% of them present only once. The sequenced sample was PBMCs. These receptors all stem from a woman under 30 in good health and CMV-seropositive. Both conserved end residues are part of each CDR3. The D gene is left open where the match is weak. Rows give clone size only sometimes, using once, few, many, or a class for an expanded clone.

D gene: NA
V gene: TRBV19
clone size: NA
J gene: TRBJ2-2
CDR3 DNA: TGTGCCAGTAGTATAGGGACAGCGAACACCGGGGAGCTGTTTTTT
CDR3 protein: CASSIGTANTGELFF

D gene: TRBD1
V gene: TRBV14
clone size: few
J gene: TRBJ2-4
CDR3 DNA: TGTGCCAGCAGCCCAACGGGACAGGGGGCCCGCCAGTACTTC
CDR3 protein: CASSPTGQGARQYF

D gene: NA
V gene: TRBV4-1
clone size: NA
J gene: TRBJ1-1
CDR3 DNA: TGCGCCAGCAGCCAAGATTTGGGGGGGGAAACTGAAGCTTTCTTT
CDR3 protein: CASSQDLGGETEAFF

D gene: NA
V gene: TRBV6-5
clone size: NA
J gene: TRBJ2-2
CDR3 DNA: TGTGCCAGCAGTGGCAACAGGAACACCGGGGAGCTGTTTTTT
CDR3 protein: CASSGNRNTGELFF

D gene: NA
V gene: TRBV6-1
clone size: NA
J gene: TRBJ1-2
CDR3 DNA: TGTGCCAGCAGTGAATACCAGGGTTATAACTATGGCTACACCTTC
CDR3 protein: CASSEYQGYNYGYTF

D gene: NA
V gene: TRBV19
clone size: many
J gene: TRBJ1-4
CDR3 DNA: TGTGCCAGTAGTCGACAGGCGTCTGAAAAACTGTTTTTT
CDR3 protein: CASSRQASEKLFF

D gene: NA
V gene: TRBV5-6
clone size: NA
J gene: TRBJ2-7
CDR3 DNA: TGTGCCAGCACGCGGTACGAGCTGCGTGACGAGCAGTACTTC
CDR3 protein: CASTRYELRDEQYF

D gene: NA
V gene: TRBV5-5
clone size: few
J gene: TRBJ2-5
CDR3 DNA: TGTGCCAGCAGCTTGGGGTTACAGGTCCAAGAGACCCAGTACTTC
CDR3 protein: CASSLGLQVQETQYF

D gene: TRBD1
V gene: TRBV25-1
clone size: NA
J gene: TRBJ1-1
CDR3 DNA: TGTGCCAGCAGTGAAAGCAGGCAGGGGGTTCCCCTTTGTGGAGCTTTCTTT
CDR3 protein: CASSESRQGVPLCGAFF

D gene: NA
V gene: TRBV10-3
clone size: NA
J gene: TRBJ2-7
CDR3 DNA: TGTGCCATCAGTGACCCGGGACAAAGCTACGAGCAGTACTTC
CDR3 protein: CAISDPGQSYEQYF

D gene: TRBD2
V gene: TRBV19
clone size: NA
J gene: TRBJ2-1
CDR3 DNA: TGTGCGACGGGGCGGGGGGGAAACAATGAGCAGTTCTTC
CDR3 protein: CATGRGGNNEQFF

D gene: NA
V gene: TRBV14
clone size: NA
J gene: TRBJ1-6
CDR3 DNA: TGTGCCAGCAGCCAACAGGGCAATTCACCCCTCCACTTT
CDR3 protein: CASSQQGNSPLHF

D gene: NA
V gene: TRBV28
clone size: once
J gene: TRBJ2-2
CDR3 DNA: TGTGCCAGCGGAGGACTAACGAACACCGGGGAGCTGTTTTTT
CDR3 protein: CASGGLTNTGELFF

D gene: NA
V gene: TRBV18
clone size: NA
J gene: TRBJ2-7
CDR3 DNA: TGTGCCAGCTCATCCAGTTACTACGAGCAGTACTTC
CDR3 protein: CASSSSYYEQYF

D gene: NA
V gene: TRBV28
clone size: NA
J gene: TRBJ1-2
CDR3 DNA: TGTGCCAGCAGTTTCCGGGGGAATGGCTACACCTTC
CDR3 protein: CASSFRGNGYTF

D gene: NA
V gene: TRBV19
clone size: NA
J gene: TRBJ1-1
CDR3 DNA: TGTGCCAGTAGTGGAAACAGAGCCTGGAACACTGAAGCTTTCTTT
CDR3 protein: CASSGNRAWNTEAFF

D gene: TRBD1
V gene: TRBV30
clone size: NA
J gene: TRBJ1-2
CDR3 DNA: TGTGCCTGGGCAAGGGGGCCCGGTGGCTACACCTTC
CDR3 protein: CAWARGPGGYTF

D gene: NA
V gene: TRBV19
clone size: NA
J gene: TRBJ1-2
CDR3 DNA: TGTGCCAGCCGACAGCGAAACTATGGCTACACCTTC
CDR3 protein: CASRQRNYGYTF

D gene: TRBD1
V gene: TRBV5-1
clone size: NA
J gene: TRBJ2-2
CDR3 DNA: TGCGCCAGCAGCATCGGACAGGGAGCGTCCGGGGAGCTGTTTTTT
CDR3 protein: CASSIGQGASGELFF

D gene: NA
V gene: TRBV5-4
clone size: few
J gene: TRBJ1-1
CDR3 DNA: TGTGCCAGCAGTCCCCGAGGGGGAGACACTGAAGCTTTCTTT
CDR3 protein: CASSPRGGDTEAFF

D gene: TRBD1
V gene: TRBV7-3
clone size: NA
J gene: TRBJ2-2
CDR3 DNA: TGTGCCAGCAGCTTAGACAGGGGAATCAGCGGGGAGCTGTTTTTT
CDR3 protein: CASSLDRGISGELFF

D gene: TRBD1
V gene: TRBV9
clone size: NA
J gene: TRBJ1-1
CDR3 DNA: TGTGCCAGCAGCCTCACCCCGAGGGGGCGCAAGAACACTGAAGCTTTCTTT
CDR3 protein: CASSLTPRGRKNTEAFF

D gene: NA
V gene: TRBV7-9
clone size: once
J gene: TRBJ1-2
CDR3 DNA: TGTGCCAGCAGCTTAGATGGTGGCCAGAACTATGGCTACACCTTC
CDR3 protein: CASSLDGGQNYGYTF

D gene: TRBD1
V gene: TRBV11-3
clone size: NA
J gene: TRBJ2-1
CDR3 DNA: TGTGCCAGCAGCTTAGAGGGGACAGGGGTCCCCAATGAGCAGTTCTTC
CDR3 protein: CASSLEGTGVPNEQFF

D gene: TRBD2
V gene: TRBV9
clone size: NA
J gene: TRBJ2-1
CDR3 DNA: TGTGCCAGCAGCTCCCGGACTAGCGGAGCCAATGAGCAGTTCTTC
CDR3 protein: CASSSRTSGANEQFF

D gene: TRBD2
V gene: TRBV30
clone size: NA
J gene: TRBJ2-7
CDR3 DNA: TGTGCCCTTCACCGGGGGGACGAGCAGTACTTC
CDR3 protein: CALHRGDEQYF

D gene: TRBD1
V gene: TRBV27
clone size: once
J gene: TRBJ1-1
CDR3 DNA: TGTGCCAGCAGTTCCATAACGCGGACAGGGAGAAACACTGAAGCTTTCTTT
CDR3 protein: CASSSITRTGRNTEAFF

D gene: NA
V gene: TRBV7-2
clone size: NA
J gene: TRBJ1-5
CDR3 DNA: TGTGCCAGCAGCCAGGACCTAGCCAGCAATCAGCCCCAGCATTTT
CDR3 protein: CASSQDLASNQPQHF

D gene: TRBD2
V gene: TRBV19
clone size: NA
J gene: TRBJ2-3
CDR3 DNA: TGTGCCAGTAGTATTCGGGGACTAGCGGGGGGGAAGGCAGATACGCAGTATTTT
CDR3 protein: CASSIRGLAGGKADTQYF

D gene: TRBD1
V gene: TRBV28
clone size: NA
J gene: TRBJ1-2
CDR3 DNA: TGTGCCAGCAGTTTGGACAGGGGTAGGTATGGCTACACCTTC
CDR3 protein: CASSLDRGRYGYTF

D gene: NA
V gene: TRBV11-2
clone size: few
J gene: TRBJ2-7
CDR3 DNA: TGTGCCAGCAGCTTAGGGTTGGCAGGGTCCTACGAGCAGTACTTC
CDR3 protein: CASSLGLAGSYEQYF

D gene: NA
V gene: TRBV2
clone size: NA
J gene: TRBJ2-5
CDR3 DNA: TGTGCCAGCACGGTAACTGAGCAAGAGACCCAGTACTTC
CDR3 protein: CASTVTEQETQYF

D gene: TRBD1
V gene: TRBV19
clone size: once
J gene: TRBJ2-5
CDR3 DNA: TGTGCCAGTAAGGGGACAGGGGGAGAGACCCAGTACTTC
CDR3 protein: CASKGTGGETQYF

D gene: TRBD1
V gene: TRBV2
clone size: NA
J gene: TRBJ2-7
CDR3 DNA: TGTGCCAGCCGCAGGACAGGGTTGCTGTACGAGCAGTACTTC
CDR3 protein: CASRRTGLLYEQYF

D gene: TRBD2
V gene: TRBV7-8
clone size: NA
J gene: TRBJ2-1
CDR3 DNA: TGTGCCAGCAGCACTAGCGGGGAACCTTATTACAATGAGCAGTTCTTC
CDR3 protein: CASSTSGEPYYNEQFF

D gene: TRBD1
V gene: TRBV5-5
clone size: NA
J gene: TRBJ2-7
CDR3 DNA: TGTGCCAGCAGCTCCGGGACAGGGTCCTACGAGCAGTACTTC
CDR3 protein: CASSSGTGSYEQYF

D gene: NA
V gene: TRBV20-1
clone size: NA
J gene: TRBJ2-7
CDR3 DNA: TGCAGTGCTCCGGGGGCCTACGAGCAGTACTTC
CDR3 protein: CSAPGAYEQYF

D gene: NA
V gene: TRBV9
clone size: NA
J gene: TRBJ2-7
CDR3 DNA: TGTGCCAGCAGCGGATCAAATAATAGGGGCGAGCAGTACTTC
CDR3 protein: CASSGSNNRGEQYF

D gene: TRBD2
V gene: TRBV7-9
clone size: NA
J gene: TRBJ2-3
CDR3 DNA: TGTTCCAGCAGCACACTTAGCGGGGTTTACACAGATACGCAGTATTTT
CDR3 protein: CSSSTLSGVYTDTQYF

D gene: NA
V gene: TRBV6-5
clone size: NA
J gene: TRBJ2-7
CDR3 DNA: TGTGCCAGCAGTCGGGACACCTACGAGCAGTACTTC
CDR3 protein: CASSRDTYEQYF

D gene: NA
V gene: TRBV2
clone size: NA
J gene: TRBJ1-5
CDR3 DNA: TGTGCCTCCCGGGGGGCCTTCCCTAGCAATCAGCCCCAGCATTTT
CDR3 protein: CASRGAFPSNQPQHF

D gene: TRBD2
V gene: TRBV15
clone size: NA
J gene: TRBJ2-1
CDR3 DNA: TGTGCCACCAGCAGCGGGACTATGTTCTACAATGAGCAGTTCTTC
CDR3 protein: CATSSGTMFYNEQFF

D gene: TRBD2
V gene: TRBV12-5
clone size: few
J gene: TRBJ2-2
CDR3 DNA: TGTGCTAGTGGCCTGGGACTAGCGGGGGGGATTAACACCGGGGAGCTGTTTTTT
CDR3 protein: CASGLGLAGGINTGELFF

D gene: NA
V gene: TRBV6-5
clone size: NA
J gene: TRBJ1-2
CDR3 DNA: TGTGCCAGCAGCCTTACAGCTAACTATGGCTACACCTTC
CDR3 protein: CASSLTANYGYTF

D gene: NA
V gene: TRBV7-6
clone size: NA
J gene: TRBJ1-3
CDR3 DNA: TGTGCCAGCAGCTTAGACGGCTCTGGAAACACCATATATTTT
CDR3 protein: CASSLDGSGNTIYF